This T cell receptor beta chain was profiled in a study of blood T cell repertoires in COVID-19. Background on the study: The United States, Italy and Spain provided the acute and convalescent COVID-19 samples. Nucleic acid was either cDNA or gDNA, and it came from T cells, B-cell-depleted T cells, or PBMCs.

With V trimmed by 5 bases and J by 4 bases, 5 bases remained unmatched. Germline lookup yields CDR1 SGHTA and CDR2 FQGNSA. The CDR3 covers 14 residues. Original analysis: Estimates of nucleated cell counts were drawn from the amplification of reference gene primers. TCRdb's copy holds only in-frame clones and misses some; the assay was immunoSEQ multiplex PCR. Clone size and V and J calls were adopted from that table, with D and trimming inferred from the DNA. The profile shows approximately 180,000 clones, 70% to 90% of them singletons. This sequence was found in a man aged 60-69 years with acute or convalescent COVID-19. The chain recombines TRBV7-2 with TRBJ2-1; TRBD1 matches 7 bases. The material sequenced was peripheral blood. This chain's CDR3 is CASSIDREYNEQFF. CDR3 in DNA: TGTGCCAGCAGCATAGACAGGGAGTACAATGAGCAGTTCTTC.